The next 28 T cell receptor beta chains were all read from a single sample in a study of early T cells in non-severe SARS-CoV-2 infection. One entry per CDR3 protein, called by TCRdb with MiXCR from the 5' RACE reads. There are tens of thousands of distinct CDR3 sequences in the sample; 12% occur only once, and 4.5% lies in the top ten. Sequencing used whole blood. The receptor set was obtained from an adult who was a healthcare worker with PCR-confirmed SARS-CoV-2 infection or an uninfected control (not recorded which).

The genes are TRBV12-3 or TRBV12-4 and TRBJ2-7; 8 positions agree with TRBD2. Trimming removed 6 bases from V and 1 base from J; junction bases left unmatched: 8. The CDR3 length is 15 residues. The CDR3 DNA reads TGTGCCAGCAGCAAAGGACTAGCCGGGTCCTACGAGCAGTACTTC. It codes for CASSKGLAGSYEQYF.

Many counts were recorded for this clonotype. The CDR3 DNA sequence: TGTGCCAGCACCCCCCTCTCTGGGGCCAACGTCCTGACTTTC. It translates to CASTPLSGANVLTF. The V and J genes are TRBV5-4 and TRBJ2-6; D is unresolved. This CDR3 contains 14 residues. Germline V gives CDR1 SGHNT, CDR2 YYREEE (reference sequence). V was pared by 6 bases and J by 0 bases, with 7 bases between.

This clonotype appeared many times. The rearrangement joins TRBV20-1 to TRBJ2-2; D is tentatively TRBD1 or TRBD2 (6 bases each). The V gene lost 0 bases and the J gene lost 7 bases, with 21 bases spanning the gap. CDR1 is DFQATT and CDR2 is SNEGSKA in the germline V gene (reference sequence). The CDR3 totals 17 residues. The CDR3 DNA is TGCAGTGCTAGAGATCCTAGCGCCCTCACAGGGCACGGGGAGCTGTTTTTT. It is translated as CSARDPSALTGHGELFF.

Many counts were recorded for this clonotype. In DNA form, the CDR3 reads TGTGCCAGCAGTGAAGACGCCTGGGCCAACGTCCTGACTTTC. This sequence encodes CASSEDAWANVLTF. The chain is built from TRBV2 and TRBJ2-6; no clear D. The CDR3 has 14 residues. Trimming pared 1 base from V and 5 bases from J, leaving 6 bases between. CDR1 and CDR2 from the germline V gene are SNHLY and FYNNEI. The full variable domain, with the rest looked up from reference TRBV2 and TRBJ2-6, is EPEVTQTPSHQVTQMGQEVILRCVPISNHLYFYWYRQILGQKVEFLVSFYNNEISEKSEIFDDQFSVERPDGSNFTLKIRSTKLEDSAMYFCASSEDAWANVLTFGAGSRLTVL.

This chain joins TRBV7-3 and TRBJ2-5, with 11 bases that match TRBD1. Germline V lookup: CDR1 SGHTA, CDR2 FQGTGA. Trimming cost V 4 bases and J 5 bases; bases outside gene matches: 0. CDR3 length: 13 residues. CDR3 in amino acids: CASSWDRGETQYF. DNA of the CDR3: TGTGCCAGCAGCTGGGACAGGGGGGAGACCCAGTACTTC.

In this sample, this clonotype turned up a few times. The DNA for the CDR3 is TGCGCCAGCAGCCTACGGGCGACTACTAACTCTGGAAACACCATATATTTT. Amino acids: CASSLRATTNSGNTIYF. The V and J genes are TRBV5-1 and TRBJ1-3; D is unresolved. V was pared by 4 bases and J by 0 bases, with 17 bases between. Looked up from germline, CDR1 is SGHRS and CDR2 is YFSETQ. CDR3 length equals 17 residues.

At least ten counts were recorded for this clonotype. The chain couples TRBV18 to TRBJ2-7, with a possible D match to TRBD1 (5 bases). CDR3 length: 13 amino acids. The V gene's germline CDR1 is KGHSH and CDR2 LQKENI. Trimming left V 3 bases short and J 5 bases short, with 11 bases between. CDR3 nucleotides: TGTGCCAGCTCACCTACAGGCGGACACGAGCAGTACTTC. It codes for CASSPTGGHEQYF. The whole variable domain, filled in from reference TRBV18 and TRBJ2-7, reads NAGVMQNPRHLVRRRGQEARLRCSPMKGHSHVYWYRQLPEEGLKFMVYLQKENIIDESGMPKERFSAEFPKEGPSILRIQQVVRGDSAAYFCASSPTGGHEQYFGPGTRLTVT.

This clonotype was seen repeatedly, ten times or more. CDR3 protein: CASSFAGPYNEQFF. CDR3 DNA sequence: TGTGCCAGCAGTTTTGCCGGACCCTACAATGAGCAGTTCTTC. This rearrangement joins TRBV27 to TRBJ2-1; no firm D call. V lost 3 bases and J 2 bases, leaving 8 bases between the germline ends. This CDR3 has 14 residues. Germline lookup yields CDR1 MNHEY and CDR2 SMNVEV (reference sequence).

This clonotype has ten or more counts. The gene calls are TRBV20-1 and TRBJ2-7, with TRBD1 identical over 10 bases. Looked up from germline, CDR1 is DFQATT and CDR2 is SNEGSKA (reference sequence). The CDR3 is 13 amino acids. V gave up 6 bases and J gave up 5 bases; unmatched junction bases: 7. The CDR3 DNA follows: TGCAGTGCCCTTTGGGGACAGGGGAACGAGCAGTACTTC. This gives the protein CSALWGQGNEQYF.

The V call is TRBV11-3, the J call TRBJ2-7; the D gene is possibly TRBD2 (5 bases). Trimming left V 0 bases short and J 6 bases short, with 15 bases between. Germline V gene data show CDR1 as SGHNT and CDR2 as YENEEA. The CDR3 is made up of 15 amino acids. CDR3 sequence: CASSLDRSEGREQYF. CDR3 DNA sequence: TGTGCCAGCAGCTTAGATCGGAGCGAGGGCCGCGAGCAGTACTTC. Using reference TRBV11-3 and TRBJ2-7 for the parts outside the CDR3, the full variable domain is EAGVVQSPRYKIIEKKQPVAFWCNPISGHNTLYWYLQNLGQGPELLIRYENEEAVDDSQLPKDRFSAERLKGVDSTLKIQPAELGDSAVYLCASSLDRSEGREQYFGPGTRLTVT.

This clonotype was recorded only once. This rearrangement joins TRBV5-1 to TRBJ2-3, with TRBD1 matching 8 bases. The CDR3 has 15 residues. Per the germline V gene, CDR1 is SGHRS and CDR2 is YFSETQ. The V and J ends lost 4 bases and 0 bases, in that order; junction bases with no gene match: 4. Here the CDR3 DNA reads TGCGCCAGCAGCCAACAGGGGGATAGCACAGATACGCAGTATTTT. Amino acid sequence: CASSQQGDSTDTQYF.

This clonotype appeared a few times. The chain uses TRBV7-2 and TRBJ2-1; D is unclear. CDR3 length: 12 amino acids. The V end was cut by 3 bases, the J end by 9 bases, with 9 bases between. Germline lookup yields CDR1 SGHTA and CDR2 FQGNSA. The CDR3 protein is CASSFGPREQFF. CDR3 in DNA: TGTGCCAGCAGCTTTGGCCCGCGTGAGCAGTTCTTC.

The rearrangement uses TRBV5-1 and TRBJ1-1; the D gene is possibly TRBD1 (5 bases). The germline V and J ends were trimmed by 0 bases and 5 bases, with 11 bases remaining between them. This CDR3 region has 14 residues. Germline V CDR1 and CDR2: SGHRS, YFSETQ. This CDR3 is CASSLGGRETEAFF. The DNA of the CDR3 is TGCGCCAGCAGCTTGGGTGGCAGGGAAACTGAAGCTTTCTTT.

Ten or more counts support this clonotype. V is TRBV6-6 and J is TRBJ1-5; 7 positions match TRBD1. The CDR3 spans 11 residues. Germline values: CDR1 MNHNY, CDR2 SVGAGI (reference sequence). Germline trimming cut 8 bases from V and 6 bases from J; bases unmatched to any gene: 1. DNA of the CDR3: TGTGCCAGCCGGGACAGTCAGCCCCAGCATTTT. Residues: CASRDSQPQHF.

This chain joins TRBV9 and TRBJ2-5; tentatively, D is TRBD2 (6 bases). The germline V gene encodes CDR1 SGDLS and CDR2 YYNGEE. The V end lost 1 base, the J end lost 2 bases, and 9 bases lay between the germline ends. CDR3 length: 14 residues. CDR3 residues: CASSVMGGQETQYF. As DNA, the CDR3 is TGTGCCAGCAGCGTAATGGGGGGTCAAGAGACCCAGTACTTC. Looking up the rest from reference TRBV9 and TRBJ2-5 gives the full variable domain: DSGVTQTPKHLITATGQRVTLRCSPRSGDLSVYWYQQSLDQGLQFLIQYYNGEERAKGNILERFSAQQFPDLHSELNLSSLELGDSALYFCASSVMGGQETQYFGPGTRLLVL.

The CDR3 is CASSLSADSNQPQHF. CDR3 nucleotide sequence: TGTGCCAGCAGCTTATCGGCTGATAGCAATCAGCCCCAGCATTTT. The chain couples TRBV7-9 to TRBJ1-5; D remains unclear. The germline V gene has CDR1 SEHNR and CDR2 FQNEAQ (reference sequence). The CDR3 loop spans 15 amino acids. The V gene lost 2 bases and the J gene lost 0 bases, with 8 bases spanning the gap.

This clonotype was picked up a small number of times. The CDR3 protein is CASSEIGTSSGYTF. CDR3 sequence (DNA): TGTGCCAGCAGTGAAATCGGGACATCGTCTGGCTACACCTTC. The chain uses TRBV6-1 and TRBJ1-2; D is perhaps TRBD1 (6 bases). V was shortened by 2 bases and J by 7 bases, with 14 bases between the two germline ends. This CDR3 has 14 amino acids. CDR1 is MNHNS and CDR2 is SASEGT in the germline V gene.

J is TRBJ2-1 and V is TRBV29-1; 10 bases are shared with TRBD2. CDR1 and CDR2 from the germline V gene are SQVTM and ANQGSEA. Trimming cost V 8 bases and J 9 bases; bases outside gene matches: 13. The CDR3 has 14 residues. The CDR3 loop is CSTRPSGRASEQFF. As DNA, the CDR3 is TGCAGCACCCGGCCTAGCGGGAGAGCCAGTGAGCAGTTCTTC.

This rearrangement joins TRBV7-9 to TRBJ1-2, with D unclear. This CDR3 spans 17 amino acids. V lost 7 bases and J 6 bases, leaving 27 bases between the germline ends. Germline loops: CDR1 SEHNR, CDR2 FQNEAQ (reference sequence). CDR3 residues: CASIPISKWPPANGYTF. In DNA, the CDR3 is TGTGCCAGCATCCCAATCTCGAAGTGGCCACCGGCCAATGGCTACACCTTC. Looking up the rest from reference TRBV7-9 and TRBJ1-2 gives the full variable domain: DTGVSQNPRHKITKRGQNVTFRCDPISEHNRLYWYRQTLGQGPEFLTYFQNEAQLEKSRLLSDRFSAERPKGSFSTLEIQRTEQGDSAMYLCASIPISKWPPANGYTFGSGTRLTVV.

The sample holds a few counts of this clonotype. This rearrangement joins TRBV3-1 to TRBJ2-7; D ambiguous. The germline V and J ends were trimmed by 5 bases and 1 base, with 3 bases remaining between them. The CDR3 covers 11 residues. CDR1 LGHDT and CDR2 YNNKEL come from the germline V gene (reference sequence). The CDR3 reads CASSESYEQYF. The CDR3 nucleotides are TGTGCCAGCAGCGAGTCCTACGAGCAGTACTTC.

In its sample, this clonotype was seen a few times. A read error may explain this, as a much larger clone is one base away. This chain joins TRBV3-1 and TRBJ1-1, with D unresolved. Trimming pared 7 bases from V and 5 bases from J, leaving 11 bases between. Germline CDR1 and CDR2: LGHDT and YNNKEL (reference sequence). CDR3 length equals 12 residues. The CDR3 spells CASNTRWTEAFF. CDR3 sequence (DNA): TGTGCCAGCAACACCCGGTGGACTGAAGCTTTCTTT.

This clonotype came up a few times. This chain links TRBV2 with TRBJ2-1; 12 bases are a match to TRBD2. The CDR3 is made up of 15 amino acids. CDR1 and CDR2 (germline): SNHLY, FYNNEI. The junction had 6 bases not matched to a gene; V was cut back by 6 bases and J by 6 bases. The CDR3 DNA reads as TGTGCCAGCAGCGCGACTAGCGGGGGCCTCAATGAGCAGTTCTTC. This gives the protein CASSATSGGLNEQFF.

Ten or more counts support this clonotype. Compared with germline, one end of the junction differs, possibly owing to a read error. The V and J genes are TRBV7-8 and TRBJ1-1; TRBD1 is a possible D gene (5 bases). This CDR3 has 16 residues. Germline V gives CDR1 SGHVS, CDR2 FQNEAQ. CDR3 in DNA: TGTGCCAGCAGCGTAGCTCAGGGCGATATGAACACTGAAGCTTTCTTT. It codes for CASSVAQGDMNTEAFF.

This clonotype has a count of ten or more. In DNA form, the CDR3 reads TGTGCCAGCAAGCAGGGGGCAAGCACTGAAGCTTTCTTT. Protein product: CASKQGASTEAFF. This rearrangement joins TRBV6-4 to TRBJ1-1; 8 bases match TRBD1. CDR3 length: 13 amino acids. CDR1 is MRHNA, CDR2 SNTAGT, per germline. Trimming cost V 7 bases and J 4 bases; bases outside gene matches: 5.

This clonotype was detected many times. The chain links TRBV18 to TRBJ2-3, with unresolved D. This CDR3 spans 16 amino acids. V was cut by 3 bases and J by 0 bases, with 13 bases left in between. Germline CDR1 reads KGHSH; CDR2 reads LQKENI. In DNA form, the CDR3 reads TGTGCCAGCTCACCGCAGATTTTTGGGAGCACAGATACGCAGTATTTT. Amino acids: CASSPQIFGSTDTQYF.

The table lists this clonotype with many counts. The CDR3 loop is CASSQGTVTDTQYF. CDR3 DNA sequence: TGCGCCAGCAGCCAGGGGACGGTCACAGATACGCAGTATTTT. This chain joins TRBV5-1 and TRBJ2-3, with D perhaps TRBD1 (6 bases). The CDR3 runs to 14 residues. Germline V gene sequence: CDR1 SGHRS, CDR2 YFSETQ. V was pared by 4 bases and J by 2 bases, with 11 bases between.

The J gene is TRBJ2-3, the V gene TRBV5-4, with a weak D call TRBD2 (7 bases). In germline, CDR1 is SGHNT, CDR2 YYREEE (reference sequence). Trimming took 4 bases from V and 5 from J, leaving 14 bases between them. This CDR3 is built from 14 residues. The CDR3 DNA reads as TGTGCCAGCAGCGTGGGAGCGGGACAAGATACGCAGTATTTT. This translates into CASSVGAGQDTQYF.

This chain connects TRBV27 to TRBJ2-5, with D perhaps assigned TRBD1 or TRBD2 (5 bases each). Germline values: CDR1 MNHEY, CDR2 SMNVEV (reference sequence). CDR3 length equals 14 residues. Trimming took 5 bases from V and 1 from J, leaving 11 bases between them. CDR3 protein: CASSPRDLQETQYF. The CDR3, as DNA: TGTGCCAGCAGTCCCCGGGACCTCCAAGAGACCCAGTACTTC.